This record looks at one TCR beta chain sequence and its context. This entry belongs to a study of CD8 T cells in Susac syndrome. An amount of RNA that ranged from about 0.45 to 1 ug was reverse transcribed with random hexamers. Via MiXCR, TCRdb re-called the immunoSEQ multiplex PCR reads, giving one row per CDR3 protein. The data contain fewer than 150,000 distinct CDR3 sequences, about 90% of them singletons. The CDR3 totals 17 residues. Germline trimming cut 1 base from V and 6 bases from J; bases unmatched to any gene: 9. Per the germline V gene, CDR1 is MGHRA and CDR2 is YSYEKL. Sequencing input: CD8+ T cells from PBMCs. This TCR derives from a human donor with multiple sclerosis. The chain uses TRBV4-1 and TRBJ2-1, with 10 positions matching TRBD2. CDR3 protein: CASSQATPAGGPNEQFF. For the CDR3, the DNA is TGCGCCAGCAGCCAAGCGACCCCAGCGGGAGGGCCCAATGAGCAGTTCTTC.